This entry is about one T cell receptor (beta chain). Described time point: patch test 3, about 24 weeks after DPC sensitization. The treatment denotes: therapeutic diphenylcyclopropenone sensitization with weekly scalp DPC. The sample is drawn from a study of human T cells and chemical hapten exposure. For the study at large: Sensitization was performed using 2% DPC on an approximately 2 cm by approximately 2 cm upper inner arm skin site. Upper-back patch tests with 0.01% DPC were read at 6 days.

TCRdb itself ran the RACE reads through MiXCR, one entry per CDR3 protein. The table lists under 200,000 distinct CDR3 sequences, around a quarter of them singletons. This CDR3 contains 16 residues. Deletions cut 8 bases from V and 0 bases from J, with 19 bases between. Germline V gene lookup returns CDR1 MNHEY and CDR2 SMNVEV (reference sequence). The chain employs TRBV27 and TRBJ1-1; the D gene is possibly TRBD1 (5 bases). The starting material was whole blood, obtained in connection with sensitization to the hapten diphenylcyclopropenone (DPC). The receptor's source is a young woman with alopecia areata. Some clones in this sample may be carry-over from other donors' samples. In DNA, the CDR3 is TGTGCCAGCCGGGACGGTGGATGGGGTATGAACACTGAAGCTTTCTTT. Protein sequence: CASRDGGWGMNTEAFF.